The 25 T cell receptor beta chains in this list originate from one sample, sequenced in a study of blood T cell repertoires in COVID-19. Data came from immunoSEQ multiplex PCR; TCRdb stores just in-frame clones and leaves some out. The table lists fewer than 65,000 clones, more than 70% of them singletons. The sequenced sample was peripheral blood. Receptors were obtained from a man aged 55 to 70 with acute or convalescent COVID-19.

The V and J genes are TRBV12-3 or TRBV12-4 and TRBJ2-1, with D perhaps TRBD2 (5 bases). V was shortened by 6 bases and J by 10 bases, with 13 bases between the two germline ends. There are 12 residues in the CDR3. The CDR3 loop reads CASSPGVGEQFF. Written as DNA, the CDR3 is TGTGCCAGCAGCCCCGGGGTGGGGGAGCAGTTCTTC.

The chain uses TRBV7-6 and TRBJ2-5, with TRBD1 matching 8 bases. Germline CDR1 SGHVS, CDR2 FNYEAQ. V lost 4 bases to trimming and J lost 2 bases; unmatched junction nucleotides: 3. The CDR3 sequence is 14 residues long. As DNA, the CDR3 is TGTGCCAGCAGCTCCCGGACAGGGCAAGAGACCCAGTACTTC. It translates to CASSSRTGQETQYF.

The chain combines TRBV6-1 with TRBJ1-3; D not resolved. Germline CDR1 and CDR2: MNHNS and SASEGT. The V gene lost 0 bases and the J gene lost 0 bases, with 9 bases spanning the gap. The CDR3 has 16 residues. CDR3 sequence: CASSEASSHSGNTIYF. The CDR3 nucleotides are TGTGCCAGCAGTGAAGCGTCATCCCACTCTGGAAACACCATATATTTT.

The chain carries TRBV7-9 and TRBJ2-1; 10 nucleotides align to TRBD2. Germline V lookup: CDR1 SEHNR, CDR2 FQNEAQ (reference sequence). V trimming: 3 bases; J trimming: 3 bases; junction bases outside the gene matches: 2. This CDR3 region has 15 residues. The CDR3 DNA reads TGTGCCAGCAGCTTTACTAGCGGGGTCTACAATGAGCAGTTCTTC. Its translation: CASSFTSGVYNEQFF.

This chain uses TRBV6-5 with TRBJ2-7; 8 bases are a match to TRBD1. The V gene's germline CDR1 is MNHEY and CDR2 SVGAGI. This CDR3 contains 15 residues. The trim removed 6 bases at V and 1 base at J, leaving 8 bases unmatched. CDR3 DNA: TGTGCCAGCAGCCGGACAGGGCGTGGGTCCTACGAGCAGTACTTC. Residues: CASSRTGRGSYEQYF.

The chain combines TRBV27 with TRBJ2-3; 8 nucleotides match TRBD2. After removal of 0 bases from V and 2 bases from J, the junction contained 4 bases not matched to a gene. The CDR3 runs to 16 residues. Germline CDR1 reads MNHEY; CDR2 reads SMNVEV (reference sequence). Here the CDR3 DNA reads TGTGCCAGCAGTTTATCTACTAGCGGAGACACAGATACGCAGTATTTT. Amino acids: CASSLSTSGDTDTQYF.

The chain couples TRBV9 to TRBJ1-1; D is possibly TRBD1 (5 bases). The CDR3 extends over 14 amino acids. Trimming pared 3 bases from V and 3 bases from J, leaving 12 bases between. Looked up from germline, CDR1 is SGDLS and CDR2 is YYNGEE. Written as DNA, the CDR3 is TGTGCCAGCAGCGCACAGGTTTTCGACACTGAAGCTTTCTTT. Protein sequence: CASSAQVFDTEAFF.

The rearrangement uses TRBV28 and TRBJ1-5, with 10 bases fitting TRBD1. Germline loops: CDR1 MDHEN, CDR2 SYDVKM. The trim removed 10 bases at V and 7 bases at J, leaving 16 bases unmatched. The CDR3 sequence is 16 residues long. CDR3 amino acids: CATDSVGQGRWQPQHF. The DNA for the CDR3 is TGTGCCACCGATTCAGTGGGACAGGGGCGGTGGCAGCCCCAGCATTTT.

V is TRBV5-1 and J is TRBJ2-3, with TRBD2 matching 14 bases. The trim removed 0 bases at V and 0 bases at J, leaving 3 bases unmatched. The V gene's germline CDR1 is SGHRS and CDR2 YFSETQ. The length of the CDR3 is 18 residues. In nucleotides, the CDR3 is TGCGCCAGCAGCTTGGTAGGGACTAGCGGGAGAAGCACAGATACGCAGTATTTT. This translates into CASSLVGTSGRSTDTQYF.

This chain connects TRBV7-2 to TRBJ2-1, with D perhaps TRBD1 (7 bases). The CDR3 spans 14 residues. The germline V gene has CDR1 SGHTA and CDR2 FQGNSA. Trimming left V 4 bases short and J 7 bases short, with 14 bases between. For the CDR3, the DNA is TGTGCCAGCAGCTACGAGACAGGGAGGAATGAGCAGTTCTTC. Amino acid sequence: CASSYETGRNEQFF.

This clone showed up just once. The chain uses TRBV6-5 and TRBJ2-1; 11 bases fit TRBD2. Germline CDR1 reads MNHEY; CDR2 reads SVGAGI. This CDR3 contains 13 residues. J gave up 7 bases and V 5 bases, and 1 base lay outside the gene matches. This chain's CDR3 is CASSRLAGNEQFF. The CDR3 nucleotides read TGTGCCAGCAGTAGACTAGCGGGGAATGAGCAGTTCTTC.

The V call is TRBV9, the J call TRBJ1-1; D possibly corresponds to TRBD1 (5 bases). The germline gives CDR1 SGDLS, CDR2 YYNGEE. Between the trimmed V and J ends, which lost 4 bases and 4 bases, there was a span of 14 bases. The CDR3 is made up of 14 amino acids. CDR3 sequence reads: CASSPLGGTTEAFF. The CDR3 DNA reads TGTGCCAGCAGCCCCCTGGGAGGGACCACTGAAGCTTTCTTT. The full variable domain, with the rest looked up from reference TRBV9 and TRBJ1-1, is DSGVTQTPKHLITATGQRVTLRCSPRSGDLSVYWYQQSLDQGLQFLIQYYNGEERAKGNILERFSAQQFPDLHSELNLSSLELGDSALYFCASSPLGGTTEAFFGQGTRLTVV.

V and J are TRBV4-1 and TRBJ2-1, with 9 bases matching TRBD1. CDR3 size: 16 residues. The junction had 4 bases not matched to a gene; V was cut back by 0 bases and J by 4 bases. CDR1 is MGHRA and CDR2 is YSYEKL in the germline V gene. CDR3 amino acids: CASSQDLGQGYNEQFF. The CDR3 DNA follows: TGCGCCAGCAGCCAAGATCTCGGACAGGGGTACAATGAGCAGTTCTTC.

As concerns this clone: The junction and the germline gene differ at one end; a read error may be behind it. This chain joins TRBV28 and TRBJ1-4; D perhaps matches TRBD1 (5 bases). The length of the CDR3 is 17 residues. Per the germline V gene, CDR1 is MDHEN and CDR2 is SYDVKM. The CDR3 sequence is CTSSFTAGEATNEKLFF. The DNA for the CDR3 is TGTACCAGCAGTTTTACTGCGGGGGAGGCAACTAATGAAAAACTGTTTTTT.

The CDR3 loop is CASSKGGLRGVEQPQHF. The CDR3 DNA follows: TGTGCCAGCAGCAAAGGGGGTTTACGGGGAGTCGAGCAGCCCCAGCATTTT. The V call is TRBV21-1, the J call TRBJ1-5. TRBV21-1 constitutes a pseudogene. The CDR3 loop spans 17 amino acids.

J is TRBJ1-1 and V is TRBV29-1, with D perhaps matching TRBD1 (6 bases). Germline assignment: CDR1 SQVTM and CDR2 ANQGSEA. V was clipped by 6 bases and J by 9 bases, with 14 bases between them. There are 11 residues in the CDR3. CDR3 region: CSVVGQSKAFF. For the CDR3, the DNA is TGCAGCGTAGTTGGACAGAGCAAAGCTTTCTTT.

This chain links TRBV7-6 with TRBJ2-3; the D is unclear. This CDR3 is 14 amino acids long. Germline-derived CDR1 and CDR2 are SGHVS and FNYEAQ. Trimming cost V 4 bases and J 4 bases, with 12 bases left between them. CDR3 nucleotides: TGTGCCAGCAGCTCCCAACTAACCGCAGATACGCAGTATTTT. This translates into CASSSQLTADTQYF.

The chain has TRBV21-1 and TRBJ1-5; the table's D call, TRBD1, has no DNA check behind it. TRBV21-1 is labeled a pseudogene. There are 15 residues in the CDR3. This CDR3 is CASSNRDRGNQPQHF. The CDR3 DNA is TGTGCCAGCAGCAACCGGGACAGGGGCAATCAGCCCCAGCATTTT.

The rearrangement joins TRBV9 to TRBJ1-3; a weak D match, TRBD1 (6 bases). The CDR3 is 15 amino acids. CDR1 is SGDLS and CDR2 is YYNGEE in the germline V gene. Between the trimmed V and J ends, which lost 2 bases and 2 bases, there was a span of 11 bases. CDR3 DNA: TGTGCCAGCAGCGTTTATGGGGGCCCTGGAAACACCATATATTTT. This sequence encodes CASSVYGGPGNTIYF.

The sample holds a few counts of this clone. The CDR3: CAWSSGYTQYF. The CDR3, as DNA: TGTGCCTGGAGTTCAGGGTACACGCAGTATTTT. The rearrangement uses TRBV30 and TRBJ2-3; TRBD1 might be the D (5 bases). The CDR3 runs 11 residues. Trimming left V 2 bases short and J 9 bases short, with 9 bases between. CDR1 is GTSNPN, CDR2 SVGIG, per germline (reference sequence).

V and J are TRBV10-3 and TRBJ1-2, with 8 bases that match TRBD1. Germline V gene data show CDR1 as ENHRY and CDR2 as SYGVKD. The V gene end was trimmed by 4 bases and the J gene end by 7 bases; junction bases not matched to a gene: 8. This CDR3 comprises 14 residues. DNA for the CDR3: TGTGCCATCAGTGGGACACAGGGGGATAGTGGCTACACCTTC. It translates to CAISGTQGDSGYTF.

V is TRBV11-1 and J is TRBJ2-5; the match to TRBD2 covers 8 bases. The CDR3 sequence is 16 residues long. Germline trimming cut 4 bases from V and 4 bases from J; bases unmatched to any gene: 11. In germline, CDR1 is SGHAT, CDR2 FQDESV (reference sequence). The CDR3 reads CASSSGGFGGLETQYF. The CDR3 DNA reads TGTGCCAGCAGCTCGGGGGGGTTCGGAGGTCTAGAGACCCAGTACTTC.

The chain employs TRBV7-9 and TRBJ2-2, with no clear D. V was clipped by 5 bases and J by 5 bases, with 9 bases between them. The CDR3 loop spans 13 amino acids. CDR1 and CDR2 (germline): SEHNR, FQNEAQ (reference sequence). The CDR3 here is CASSPVTTGELFF. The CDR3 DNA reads TGTGCCAGCAGCCCCGTGACTACCGGGGAGCTGTTTTTT.

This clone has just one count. The CDR3 bases are TGCGCCAGCAGCCCGGAACCTAGCGGGAGCACAGATACGCAGTATTTT. Protein sequence: CASSPEPSGSTDTQYF. V is TRBV5-1 and J is TRBJ2-3, with 8 bases lining up with TRBD2. The CDR3 is 16 residues long. J gave up 0 bases and V 4 bases, and 7 bases lay outside the gene matches. Germline V lookup: CDR1 SGHRS, CDR2 YFSETQ.

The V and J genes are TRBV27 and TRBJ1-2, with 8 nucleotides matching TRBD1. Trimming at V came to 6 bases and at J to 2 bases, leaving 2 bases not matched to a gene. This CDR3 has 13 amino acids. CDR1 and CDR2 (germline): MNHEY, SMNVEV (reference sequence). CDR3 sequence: CASSRQGNYGYTF. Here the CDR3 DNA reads TGTGCCAGCAGCAGACAGGGGAACTATGGCTACACCTTC.